This note documents a single T cell receptor (beta chain) sequence. Antigen: not known. Germline lookup yields CDR1 SGHNT and CDR2 YENEEA. This CDR3 spans 12 amino acids. V lost 4 bases and J lost 3, with 3 bases in between. Assay used: immunoSEQ multiplex PCR; TCRdb lists only in-frame clones, some missing. The sample lists 100,000 to 150,000 clones; roughly 90% were seen once. These data come from a study of T cells in localized non-small cell lung cancer. Study findings and constraints: Uninvolved adjacent lung, not tumor, had the highest T cell clonality. Adjacent lung tissue had a median about 58 of the top 100 clones found in the tumor. A denser population of T cells in blood accompanied longer overall survival.

The sample consisted of peripheral blood, taken before any cancer treatment. The rearrangement links TRBV11-3 to TRBJ2-2; no reliable D call. This clonotype was sampled from a female donor of 60 years or more with stage I lung adenocarcinoma. This CDR3 is CASSSYTGELFF. In DNA, the CDR3 is TGTGCCAGCAGCTCCTACACCGGGGAGCTGTTTTTT.